A single T cell receptor (beta chain) is shown here with its context. The V and J ends lost 7 bases and 3 bases respectively, with 12 bases between them. CDR1 and CDR2 (germline): SQVTM, ANQGSEA. The CDR3 sequence is 12 residues long. This entry comes from a study of T-cell reconstitution after alpha-beta-depleted transplantation in children. Unique molecular identifiers were built into the TCRbeta library. TCRdb re-called the PCR reads through MiXCR, storing one row per CDR3 protein. This table has about 500,000 distinct CDR3 sequences, about 30% appearing once. Specimen: PBMCs from the stem cell graft donor, collected from the stem cell graft. This sequence was found in a human donor who donated a stem cell graft to a child with aplastic anemia. J is TRBJ1-1 and V is TRBV29-1; D possibly corresponds to TRBD1 (6 bases). CDR3: CSATTGYTEAFF. CDR3 in DNA: TGCAGCGCCACAACAGGGTACACTGAAGCTTTCTTT.